The text below deals with one TCR beta chain. This clone came up a few times. No base qualities exist here, and no much larger clone lies one base off it. Taken with the paper, the label for time point translates to: cells obtained before transplantation from donor or recipient. In mixed lymphocyte reactions, 200,000 CFSE-labeled pre-transplant responders were plated with 200,000 irradiated violet-dye-labeled stimulators and cultured for 6 days. Proliferating CD3+CD4+CFSE-low and CD3+CD8+CFSE-low responder cells were FACS-sorted on a BD Influx sorter after the mixed lymphocyte reaction. The library was produced with the immunoSEQ multiplex PCR assay. In most patients, genomic DNA was isolated using the Qiagen DNeasy Blood and Tissue Kit and sent frozen to Adaptive Biotechnologies for TCR sequencing. For most patients, genomic DNA was subjected to high-throughput TCR-beta CDR3 sequencing by Adaptive Biotechnologies. The original pipeline was this. Adaptive's ImmunoSEQ software was the source of the TCR sequencing data for 15 to 20 patients, while a few other patients were processed with MiXCR and VDJtools. CD4 versus CD8 sorting errors were corrected by removing sequences found in both subsets at a frequency ratio below 5:1. Because the origin of CDR3 nucleotide sequences shared between donor and recipient could not be assigned, those sequences were removed. Alloreactive clones required at least 2-fold expansion over unstimulated cells and minimum CFSE-low frequency of 0.002% (template counts) or 0.001% (read counts). Mappable clones were those detected in sequenced pre-transplant spleen, lymph node, or MLR CFSE-low populations of the donor or recipient. The cumulative frequency of alloreactive clones was calculated as a percentage of all sequences, weighted by copy number. TCRdb carries this immuneACCESS record with in-frame sequences only. Its versions omit some clonotypes, under half of them owing to an unresolved V gene in the studies checked, with the rest unexplained. The DNA was the basis for D and trimming; V, J and clone size are from that table. The sample table holds around 14,000 clones, of which about 30% were seen once. The ten largest account for about 1.9% of the sample.

This sample stems from a study of graft-versus-host responses after intestinal transplantation (TCRdb year 2021). A note on the overall study: The transplants that recipients got were multivisceral, liver-intestinal, or isolated intestinal. Of the 20 to 25 intestinal transplant recipients enrolled in the cohort, one of whom was a retransplant, a few patients without pretransplant specimens were excluded. Instead of going to the commercial service, samples from a few later patients were sequenced in-house on an Illumina MiSeq and processed with MiXCR. A peak of at least 4% donor T cells among recipient peripheral blood mononuclear cells was the definition used for donor T cell macrochimerism. To identify alloreactive clones, pre-transplant mixed lymphocyte reaction products were sequenced and then compared with unstimulated pre-transplant donor and recipient T cells. Bulk TCR-beta CDR3 sequencing was used to track graft-versus-host and host-versus-graft alloreactive T cell clones in the graft, circulation and bone marrow after intestinal transplantation. Anti-thymocyte globulin induction was given to all recipients, followed by maintenance tacrolimus and steroids for approximately 3 years. Broader findings and caveats from the paper: Early after transplant, peak levels of circulating GvH clones were found to be associated with declines in HvG clones. GvH clones were detected in recipient bone marrow, and some of these GvH clones were observed earlier in ileal mucosa or blood, consistent with an intestinal mucosal origin. The relatively low number and heterogeneity of intestinal transplant patients limited the conclusions. Patients with donor T cell macrochimerism had high GvH to HvG T cell clonal ratios in their allografts.

CDR1 SGHAT and CDR2 FQNNGV are derived from the germline V gene. Trimming accounts for 0 bases at V and 5 bases at J, while the number of junction bases matched to no gene is 7. The CDR3 spans 16 residues, from the cysteine through the phenylalanine. The CDR3 DNA has 48 bases and is translated from base 1. Specimen: alloreactive CD8+ T cells from a mixed lymphocyte reaction culture, collected before intestinal transplant. Reading the label with the study, this specimen's cell subset or site is: CFSE-low proliferating T cells sorted from approximately 6-day pre-transplant mixed lymphocyte reaction (GvH or HvG direction). This clonotype originated in a human patient who received an intestinal transplant. Recombination joined TRBV11-2 with TRBJ2-5, and 9 junction bases match TRBD2. The CDR3 protein: CASSLDTAGGGETQYF. Read as DNA, the sequence is TGTGCCAGCAGCTTAGACACAGCGGGGGGAGGGGAGACCCAGTACTTC.